The clone carrying this TCR beta chain was picked up many times. Its antigen is not known. This entry belongs to a study of T cells after yellow fever vaccination. General observations from the study: A weaker secondary response peaked on day 5, the primary on day 15. In FACS-sorted repertoires, abundant clonotypes from the bulk population could appear as contaminants. Shared CD4/CD8 clonotypes were a small share, likely from convergent recombination. Reappearance after the booster was seen for most primary-vaccination clones, at 95% to 97% CD4 and around 88% CD8.

TCRdb called the 5' RACE reads again in MiXCR, with one record for every CDR3 protein. The sample consists of 200,000 to 300,000 distinct CDR3 sequences, 6% to 8% of them appearing once. CDR3 length: 14 residues. V dropped 7 bases and J dropped 3; count of bases not matched to a gene: 7. Germline lookup yields CDR1 MNHEY and CDR2 SVGAGI. The rearrangement links TRBV6-5 to TRBJ2-7; 9 bases are a match to TRBD2. This clonotype originated in a young man who received the YFV17D yellow fever vaccine. The material was CD4+ T cells sorted from PBMCs, obtained on the day of the yellow fever booster vaccination. The CDR3: CASTSSSGIYEQYF. The CDR3 DNA reads TGTGCCAGCACTTCGTCTAGCGGGATCTACGAGCAGTACTTC.